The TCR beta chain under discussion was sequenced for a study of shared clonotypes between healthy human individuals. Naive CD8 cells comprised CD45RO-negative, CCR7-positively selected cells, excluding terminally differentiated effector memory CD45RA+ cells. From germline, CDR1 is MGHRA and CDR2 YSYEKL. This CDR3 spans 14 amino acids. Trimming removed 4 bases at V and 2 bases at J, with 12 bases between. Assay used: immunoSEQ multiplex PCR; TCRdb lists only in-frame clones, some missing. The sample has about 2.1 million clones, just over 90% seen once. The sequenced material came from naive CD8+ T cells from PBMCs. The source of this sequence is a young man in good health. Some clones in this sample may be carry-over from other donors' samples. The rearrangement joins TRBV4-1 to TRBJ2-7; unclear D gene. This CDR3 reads CASSRRDKPYEQYF. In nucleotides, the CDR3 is TGCGCCAGCAGCCGAAGGGATAAGCCCTACGAGCAGTACTTC.